These T cell receptor beta chains were read from a single sample in a study of T-cell reconstitution after alpha-beta-depleted transplantation in children. MiXCR was run by TCRdb on the PCR reads, yielding one entry per CDR3 protein. Found here are over 150,000 distinct CDR3 sequences, 11% of them singletons; the top ten hold approximately 13%. Sample: PBMCs, taken before TCRalphabeta/CD19-depleted stem cell transplant. The receptor source for this set is a boy between 2 and 10 years old with acute myeloid leukemia, due to receive a stem cell transplant. Both conserved end residues are trimmed from each CDR3.

J gene: TRBJ1-5; CDR3 length: 12; V gene: TRBV4-1; CDR3 protein: ASSQEIRNQPQH
J gene: TRBJ1-2; CDR3 length: 11; V gene: TRBV12-3/TRBV12-4; CDR3 protein: ASSWGADLGYT
J gene: TRBJ2-1; CDR3 length: 12; V gene: TRBV25-1; CDR3 protein: ASSEFLSHNEQF
J gene: TRBJ1-1; CDR3 length: 15; V gene: TRBV20-1; CDR3 protein: SAKTGGTGVDNTEAF
J gene: TRBJ2-3; CDR3 length: 11; V gene: TRBV20-1; CDR3 protein: SAREPPRPTQY
J gene: TRBJ1-2; CDR3 length: 13; V gene: TRBV5-4; CDR3 protein: ASSPRDRGPGGYT
J gene: TRBJ1-1; CDR3 length: 10; V gene: TRBV7-2; CDR3 protein: ASTLPGNQAF
J gene: TRBJ2-6; CDR3 length: 15; V gene: TRBV5-5; CDR3 protein: ASSFDPIEAGANVPT
J gene: TRBJ1-1; CDR3 length: 12; V gene: TRBV5-6; CDR3 protein: GSSLGQMGLEAF
J gene: TRBJ1-2; CDR3 length: 12; V gene: TRBV12-3/TRBV12-4; CDR3 protein: ASSVTTVNYGYT
J gene: TRBJ1-5; CDR3 length: 9; V gene: TRBV28; CDR3 protein: ASSLREPQH
J gene: TRBJ2-1; CDR3 length: 11; V gene: TRBV10-1; CDR3 protein: ASSLDRYNEQF
J gene: TRBJ2-3; CDR3 length: 15; V gene: TRBV10-3; CDR3 protein: AISESPVLAALGTQY
J gene: TRBJ1-1; CDR3 length: 12; V gene: TRBV20-1; CDR3 protein: SARPGGVRTEAF
J gene: TRBJ2-1; CDR3 length: 15; V gene: TRBV18; CDR3 protein: ASSPREGPSSYNEQF
J gene: TRBJ2-5; CDR3 length: 12; V gene: TRBV20-1; CDR3 protein: SAREDREEETQY
J gene: TRBJ1-3; CDR3 length: 15; V gene: TRBV15; CDR3 protein: ATSRDPTTGSGNTIY
J gene: TRBJ1-6; CDR3 length: 13; V gene: TRBV7-2; CDR3 protein: ASSLLGIGNSPLH
J gene: TRBJ1-2; CDR3 length: 13; V gene: TRBV25-1; CDR3 protein: ASSDYRVGGYGYT
J gene: TRBJ1-2; CDR3 length: 10; V gene: TRBV5-5; CDR3 protein: ASSLVGSGYT